The rows below give T cell receptor beta chains drawn from one sample of a study of shared clonotypes between healthy human individuals. Profiled with immunoSEQ multiplex PCR; TCRdb holds only in-frame clones, not every one. The table has about 2.4 million clones, approximately 94% seen once. What was sequenced was naive CD4+ T cells from PBMCs. The receptors shown here come from a man younger than 30 in good health. Some clones in this sample may be carry-over from other donors' samples. Both conserved end residues are part of each CDR3. The D gene is left open where the match is weak. A row's size may be missing; if present it is once, few, many or a size class.

CDR3: CASSPSRAGSTDTQYF
DNA: TGTGCCAGCAGCCCCAGTCGGGCAGGAAGCACAGATACGCAGTATTTT
J: TRBJ2-3
D: NA
V: TRBV9
size: NA

CDR3: CASSSYRGILETQYF
DNA: TGTGCCAGCAGCTCCTACCGAGGAATACTAGAGACCCAGTACTTC
J: TRBJ2-5
D: NA
V: TRBV5-6
size: NA

CDR3: CASSIRGRDRVNEQYF
DNA: TGTGCCAGTAGTATAAGGGGCCGGGACAGGGTAAACGAGCAGTACTTC
J: TRBJ2-7
D: TRBD1
V: TRBV19
size: NA

CDR3: CASSRGQGNTEAFF
DNA: TGTGCCAGCTCACGCGGACAAGGAAACACTGAAGCTTTCTTT
J: TRBJ1-1
D: NA
V: TRBV18
size: NA

CDR3: CASLPGQGFGEAFF
DNA: TGTGCCAGCTTACCGGGACAGGGGTTTGGTGAAGCTTTCTTT
J: TRBJ1-1
D: TRBD1
V: TRBV9
size: NA

CDR3: CASTMVANYGYTF
DNA: TGTGCCAGCACCATGGTTGCGAACTATGGCTACACCTTC
J: TRBJ1-2
D: NA
V: TRBV6-1
size: NA

CDR3: CSVAGLAGVYEQYF
DNA: TGCAGCGTTGCGGGACTAGCGGGAGTATACGAGCAGTACTTC
J: TRBJ2-7
D: TRBD2
V: TRBV29-1
size: NA

CDR3: CAWSDSQKGGYTF
DNA: TGTGCCTGGAGTGATTCGCAGAAAGGGGGCTACACCTTC
J: TRBJ1-2
D: NA
V: TRBV30
size: once

CDR3: CASSLDRSYNEQFF
DNA: TGTGCCAGCAGTCTCGACCGCTCCTACAATGAGCAGTTCTTC
J: TRBJ2-1
D: NA
V: TRBV28
size: once

CDR3: CASSIVGGATEAFF
DNA: TGTGCCAGTAGTATAGTCGGGGGTGCGACTGAAGCTTTCTTT
J: TRBJ1-1
D: NA
V: TRBV19
size: NA

CDR3: CASSPLQEPSGNTIYF
DNA: TGTGCCAGCAGTCCCCTACAGGAACCCTCTGGAAACACCATATATTTT
J: TRBJ1-3
D: NA
V: TRBV28
size: NA